This T cell receptor (beta chain) derives from a study of blood T cell dynamics during melanoma immunotherapy. For the study at large: Standard first-line treatment here was pembrolizumab or nivolumab plus ipilimumab in metastatic melanoma.

Regarding time point: pre-treatment baseline. Patients had no prior systemic cancer treatment, immunosuppressants or other active cancers. A fixed DNA input of about 320 ng was used per bulk PBMC sample. Libraries were prepared by immunoSEQ multiplex PCR; TCRdb keeps only in-frame clonotypes and omits some of them. This table holds about 6,700 clones, roughly 83% found once. This receptor was identified in a human donor with melanoma. Some clones in this sample may be carry-over from other donors' samples. Sequenced material: blood, taken from a patient treated with checkpoint blockade.

The chain's CDR3 is CASSSRLLSYEQYF. As DNA, the CDR3 is TGTGCCAGCAGTTCCCGACTCCTCTCCTACGAGCAGTACTTC. V is TRBV28 and J is TRBJ2-7; D is unresolved. V dropped 4 bases and J dropped 0 bases, with 10 bases sitting between them. CDR3 length: 14 residues. Germline lookup yields CDR1 MDHEN and CDR2 SYDVKM.